This TCR beta chain was documented in a study of cytomegalovirus exposure and HLA in healthy donors. General study findings and limits: Within a later analysis, the majority of CMV-associated TCR beta chains appeared HLA-restricted. A likely sequencing artifact accounted for one observed cluster of highly shared sequence variants.

Donors were nominally healthy when sampled, though unrecorded immune exposures were likely. V lost 3 bases, J lost 4 bases, and 18 bases lay in between. This CDR3 contains 16 residues. In germline, CDR1 is SGDLS, CDR2 YYNGEE. A multiplex PCR was run with 60 Vbeta primers and 13 Jbeta primers. Here immunoSEQ multiplex PCR was the method, and the copy in TCRdb shows in-frame clones only, minus some. The sample comprises 110,000 to 150,000 clones, about 82% of which are singletons, and more than 3.5% rests with the top ten. Points on this clone: What it binds is unknown.

The TCR comes from a woman between 40 and 50 years old in good health and CMV-seropositive. The chain uses TRBV9 and TRBJ2-3, with D possibly TRBD1 on 6 matching bases. Sequenced material: PBMCs. CDR3 sequence reads: CASSDGRIGGADTQYF. DNA of the CDR3: TGTGCCAGCAGCGATGGACGGATAGGGGGAGCAGATACGCAGTATTTT.